This TCR beta chain was identified in a study of patients and donors after allogeneic stem cell transplantation. This clonotype has only a few counts. TCRdb re-analysed the RT-PCR reads in MiXCR, keeping a single row per CDR3 protein. This sample has about 160,000 distinct CDR3 sequences; roughly 22% occur once, and the top ten carry roughly 26%. The sequence derives from a human donor who was either an allogeneic HSCT recipient or a stem cell or donor lymphocyte infusion donor (not recorded which). It is not recorded whose cells these are; they may come from a transplant donor. The specimen was blood, either unsorted or a sorted T cell fraction (not recorded which).

CDR3 in DNA: TGTGCCAGCAGTTTAAGCCCCTTCCTCAGGGGCGAGGATGAAAAACTGTTTTTT. It is translated as CASSLSPFLRGEDEKLFF. J is TRBJ1-4 and V is TRBV12-3 or TRBV12-4, with a tentative D call TRBD1 (6 bases). The CDR3 runs to 18 residues. Trimming took 2 bases from V and 6 from J, leaving 22 bases between them.